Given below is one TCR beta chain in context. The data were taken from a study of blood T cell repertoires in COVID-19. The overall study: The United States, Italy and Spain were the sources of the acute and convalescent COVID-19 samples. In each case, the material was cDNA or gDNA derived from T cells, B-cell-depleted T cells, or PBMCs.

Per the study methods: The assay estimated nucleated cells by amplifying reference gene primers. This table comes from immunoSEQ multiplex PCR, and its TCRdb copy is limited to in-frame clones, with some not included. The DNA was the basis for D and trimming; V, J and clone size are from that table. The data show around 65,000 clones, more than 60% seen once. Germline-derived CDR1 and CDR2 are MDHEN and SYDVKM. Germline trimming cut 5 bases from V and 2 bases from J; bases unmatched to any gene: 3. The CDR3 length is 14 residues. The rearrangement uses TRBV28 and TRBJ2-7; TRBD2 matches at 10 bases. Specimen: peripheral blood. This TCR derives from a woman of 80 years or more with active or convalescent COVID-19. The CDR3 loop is CASSQAGGTYEQYF. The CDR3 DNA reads TGTGCCAGCAGTCAAGCGGGGGGGACCTACGAGCAGTACTTC.